These 4 T cell receptor beta chains originate from one sample sequenced in a study of blood T cell repertoires in COVID-19. This table comes from immunoSEQ multiplex PCR, and its TCRdb copy is limited to in-frame clones, with some not included. Here the sample spans roughly 230,000 clones, approximately 81% being singletons. Source material: PBMCs or T cells enriched from blood (not recorded which). The receptors were sampled from a woman aged 45-59 years who had been exposed to COVID-19.

In DNA, the CDR3 is TGTGCCAGCAGTTTTAGTACCTTTGAAGCTTTCTTT. Translated: CASSFSTFEAFF. The J gene is TRBJ1-1, the V gene TRBV12-3 or TRBV12-4, with D uncertain. V was cut by 3 bases and J by 7 bases, with 9 bases left in between. CDR3 length equals 12 residues.

The gene calls are TRBV3-1 (or the pseudogene TRBV3-2) and TRBJ2-5; D not resolved. This CDR3 has 15 residues. The V gene lost 4 bases and the J gene lost 7 bases, with 19 bases spanning the gap. Germline loops: CDR1 LGHDT, CDR2 YNNKEL (reference sequence). CDR3 amino acids: CASSLVNSLSGTQYF. The CDR3 bases are TGTGCCAGCAGCCTAGTCAACTCCCTCTCCGGGACCCAGTACTTC.

The chain carries TRBV7-8 and TRBJ2-7; D remains unclear. Germline V lookup: CDR1 SGHVS, CDR2 FQNEAQ. The CDR3 covers 12 residues. V lost 3 bases, J lost 3 bases, and 6 bases lay in between. The CDR3, as DNA: TGTGCCAGCAGCTTGTTCGGCTACGAGCAGTACTTC. Its protein is CASSLFGYEQYF.

The CDR3 nucleotides are TGTGCCAGCAGCCATTCTGGACAGTCGAACACTGAAGCTTTCTTT. Residues: CASSHSGQSNTEAFF. The chain employs TRBV7-9 and TRBJ1-1, with D possibly matching TRBD1 (6 bases). CDR3 length: 15 residues. V dropped 5 bases and J dropped 1 base, with 14 bases sitting between them. The V gene's germline CDR1 is SEHNR and CDR2 FQNEAQ (reference sequence).